This TCR beta chain was documented in a study of blood T cells in healthy people across ages. The study, taken as a whole, reports: Estimates of diversity drawn from one million T cells were considered underestimates. Long-lived donors exceeded aged donors in naive CD4+ cells and diversity. Correlation between TCR beta diversity and naive T cell percentage was strong.

A second roughly 6 to 12 cycle PCR used barcoded and J-beta primers. CDR3-containing paired-end reads numbering at least 2.5 million came from each sample. TCRdb re-analysed the 5' RACE reads in MiXCR, keeping a single row per CDR3 protein. The sample has about 1.4 million distinct CDR3 sequences; 55% to 75% are singletons. This clonotype came up a few times. What it binds is not known. This CDR3 contains 16 residues. Germline CDR1 and CDR2: DFQATT and SNEGSKA (reference sequence). This clonotype was sampled from a man younger than 35 in good health. The J gene is TRBJ2-5, the V gene TRBV20-1; D is undetermined. Sequencing was done on a sample of blood. CDR3 residues: CSALGWDQAAQETQYF. The DNA of the CDR3 is TGCAGCGCTCTTGGCTGGGATCAGGCGGCGCAAGAGACCCAGTACTTC.